The sequence of this T cell receptor beta chain was determined in a study of T cell responses to AZD1222 COVID-19 vaccine. Across the study: Researchers grouped second doses given at about 4 or about 12 weeks into one pool. Study findings and constraints: Donors, mostly white British, included more females; clonal diversity was possibly underestimated. CD4 TCRs covered the whole spike, strongest at regions 160-218 and 743-854. Two AZD1222 administrations were followed by greater Spike-specific TCR breadth and depth.

Sequenced by immunoSEQ multiplex PCR; TCRdb stores in-frame clones only, minus some. Counted here are some 200,000 clones, roughly 88% occurring once; the ten biggest clones make up nearly 1%. This clone has a single count. Its antigen is unidentified. This CDR3 has 16 amino acids. V was clipped by 2 bases and J by 8 bases; unmatched bases: 10. Per the germline V gene, CDR1 is SGHRS and CDR2 is YFSETQ. Sequencing used peripheral blood, obtained on day 0 of AZD1222 vaccination. This rearrangement joins TRBV5-1 to TRBJ1-4; 9 nucleotides match TRBD1. This clonotype originated in an adult in good health. The CDR3 sequence is CASSFQLGQGKEKLFF. The CDR3 DNA reads as TGCGCCAGCAGCTTCCAATTGGGACAGGGAAAAGAAAAACTGTTTTTT.